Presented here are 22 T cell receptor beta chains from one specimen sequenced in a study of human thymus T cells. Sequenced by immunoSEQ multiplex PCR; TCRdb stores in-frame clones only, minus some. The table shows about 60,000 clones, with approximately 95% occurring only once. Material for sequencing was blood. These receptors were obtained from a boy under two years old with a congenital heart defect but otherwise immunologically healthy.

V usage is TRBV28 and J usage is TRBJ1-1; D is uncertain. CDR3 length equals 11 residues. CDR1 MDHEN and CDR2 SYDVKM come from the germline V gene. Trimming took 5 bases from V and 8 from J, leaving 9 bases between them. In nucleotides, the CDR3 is TGTGCCAGCAGTCCCCGGACCGAAGCTTTCTTT. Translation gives CASSPRTEAFF.

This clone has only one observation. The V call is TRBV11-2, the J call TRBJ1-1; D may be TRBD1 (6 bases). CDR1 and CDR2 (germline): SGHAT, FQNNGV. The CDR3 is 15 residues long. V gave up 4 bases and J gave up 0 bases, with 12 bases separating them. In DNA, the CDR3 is TGTGCCAGCAGCTCCGGACAGAGATTGAACACTGAAGCTTTCTTT. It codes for CASSSGQRLNTEAFF.

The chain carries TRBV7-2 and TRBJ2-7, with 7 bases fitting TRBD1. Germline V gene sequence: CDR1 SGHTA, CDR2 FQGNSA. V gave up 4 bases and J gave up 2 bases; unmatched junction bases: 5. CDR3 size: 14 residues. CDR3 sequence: CASSYRDRPYEQYF. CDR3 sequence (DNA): TGTGCCAGCAGCTACCGGGACAGACCCTACGAGCAGTACTTC.

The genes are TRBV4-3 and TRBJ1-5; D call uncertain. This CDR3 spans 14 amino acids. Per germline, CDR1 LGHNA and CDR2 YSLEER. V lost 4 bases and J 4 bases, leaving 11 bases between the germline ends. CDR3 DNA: TGCGCCAGCAGCCGGCGGATCGGAAATCAGCCCCAGCATTTT. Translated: CASSRRIGNQPQHF.

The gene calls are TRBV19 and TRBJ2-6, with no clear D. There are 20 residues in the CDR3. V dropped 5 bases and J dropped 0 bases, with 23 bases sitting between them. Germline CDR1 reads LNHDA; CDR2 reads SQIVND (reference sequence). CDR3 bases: TGTGCCAGTAGTTTCTATCTTCTAGTTCCGGATACCTCTGGGGCCAACGTCCTGACTTTC. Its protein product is CASSFYLLVPDTSGANVLTF.

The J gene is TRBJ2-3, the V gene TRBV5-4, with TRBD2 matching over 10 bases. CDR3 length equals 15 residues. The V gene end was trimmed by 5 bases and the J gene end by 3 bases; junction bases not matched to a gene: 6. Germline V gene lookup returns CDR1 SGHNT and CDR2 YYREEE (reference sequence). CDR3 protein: CASSLSGRGTDTQYF. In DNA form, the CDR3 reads TGTGCCAGCAGTTTGAGCGGGAGGGGGACAGATACGCAGTATTTT.

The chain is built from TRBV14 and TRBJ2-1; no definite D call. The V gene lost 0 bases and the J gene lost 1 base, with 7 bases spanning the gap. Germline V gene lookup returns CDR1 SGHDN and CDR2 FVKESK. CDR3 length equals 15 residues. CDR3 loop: CASSQDRRSYNEQFF. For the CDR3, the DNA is TGTGCCAGCAGCCAAGATCGGCGTTCCTACAATGAGCAGTTCTTC.

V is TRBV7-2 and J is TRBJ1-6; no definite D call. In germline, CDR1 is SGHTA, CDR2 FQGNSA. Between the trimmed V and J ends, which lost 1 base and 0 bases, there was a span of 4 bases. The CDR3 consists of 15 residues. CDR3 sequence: CASSLGGSYNSPLHF. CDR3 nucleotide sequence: TGTGCCAGCAGCTTAGGGGGCTCCTATAATTCACCCCTCCACTTT.

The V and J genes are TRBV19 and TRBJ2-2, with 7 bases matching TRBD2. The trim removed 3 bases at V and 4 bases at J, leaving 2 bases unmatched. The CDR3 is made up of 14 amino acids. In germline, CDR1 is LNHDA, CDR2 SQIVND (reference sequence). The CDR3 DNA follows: TGTGCCAGTAGTATGGGCGGGGGCACCGGGGAGCTGTTTTTT. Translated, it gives CASSMGGGTGELFF. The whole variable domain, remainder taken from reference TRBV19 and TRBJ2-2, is DGGITQSPKYLFRKEGQNVTLSCEQNLNHDAMYWYRQDPGQGLRLIYYSQIVNDFQKGDIAEGYSVSREKKESFPLTVTSAQKNPTAFYLCASSMGGGTGELFFGEGSRLTVL.

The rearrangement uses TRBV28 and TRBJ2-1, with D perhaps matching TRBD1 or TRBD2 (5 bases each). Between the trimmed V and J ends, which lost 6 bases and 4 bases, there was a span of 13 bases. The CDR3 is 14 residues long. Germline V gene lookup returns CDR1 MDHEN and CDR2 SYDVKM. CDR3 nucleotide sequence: TGTGCCAGCAGCTTGAGGGGCCTGTACAATGAGCAGTTCTTC. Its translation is CASSLRGLYNEQFF.

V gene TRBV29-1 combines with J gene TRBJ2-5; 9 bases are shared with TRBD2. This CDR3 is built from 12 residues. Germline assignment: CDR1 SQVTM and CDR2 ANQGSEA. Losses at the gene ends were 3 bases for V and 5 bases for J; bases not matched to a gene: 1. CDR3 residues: CSVEAGGETQYF. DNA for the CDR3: TGCAGCGTTGAGGCGGGAGGGGAGACCCAGTACTTC.

CDR3 bases: TGTGCCAGCAGTTGGGACAGGGGAGAAGTGCGGGAGGGCCCCGAGCAGTACTTC. Encoded protein: CASSWDRGEVREGPEQYF. The rearrangement links TRBV28 to TRBJ2-7; possible D gene TRBD1, 10 bases. Germline CDR1 is MDHEN and CDR2 is SYDVKM. The V end lost 4 bases, the J end lost 6 bases, and 28 bases lay between the germline ends. CDR3 length: 18 residues.

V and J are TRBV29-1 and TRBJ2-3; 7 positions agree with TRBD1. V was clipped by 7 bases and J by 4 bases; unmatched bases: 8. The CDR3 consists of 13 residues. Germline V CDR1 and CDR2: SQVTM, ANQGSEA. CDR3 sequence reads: CSAGGQRSDTQYF. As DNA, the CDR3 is TGCAGCGCTGGGGGACAGCGCTCAGATACGCAGTATTTT.

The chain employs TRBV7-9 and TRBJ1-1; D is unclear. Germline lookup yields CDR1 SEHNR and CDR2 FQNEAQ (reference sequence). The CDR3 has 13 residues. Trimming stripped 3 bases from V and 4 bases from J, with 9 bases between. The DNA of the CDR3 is TGTGCCAGCAGCTTGTCGCGGGGCACTGAAGCTTTCTTT. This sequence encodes CASSLSRGTEAFF.

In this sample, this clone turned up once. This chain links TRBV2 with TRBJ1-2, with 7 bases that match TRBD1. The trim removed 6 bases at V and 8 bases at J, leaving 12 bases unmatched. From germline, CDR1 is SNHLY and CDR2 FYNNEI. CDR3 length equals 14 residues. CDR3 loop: CASSWTGSSFGYTF. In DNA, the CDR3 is TGTGCCAGCAGCTGGACAGGTTCCTCCTTCGGCTACACCTTC.

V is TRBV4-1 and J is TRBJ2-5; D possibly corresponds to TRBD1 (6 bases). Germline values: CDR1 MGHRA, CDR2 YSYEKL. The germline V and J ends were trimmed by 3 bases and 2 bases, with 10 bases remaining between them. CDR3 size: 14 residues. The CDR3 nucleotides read TGCGCCAGCAGCCAGGGGGCGCAGCAAGAGACCCAGTACTTC. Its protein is CASSQGAQQETQYF.

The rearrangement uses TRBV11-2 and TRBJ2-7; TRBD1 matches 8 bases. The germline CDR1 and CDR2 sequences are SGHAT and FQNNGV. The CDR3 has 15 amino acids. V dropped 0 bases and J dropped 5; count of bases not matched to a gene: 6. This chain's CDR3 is CASSLDLDRVHEQYF. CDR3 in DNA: TGTGCCAGCAGCTTAGATCTGGACAGGGTCCACGAGCAGTACTTC.

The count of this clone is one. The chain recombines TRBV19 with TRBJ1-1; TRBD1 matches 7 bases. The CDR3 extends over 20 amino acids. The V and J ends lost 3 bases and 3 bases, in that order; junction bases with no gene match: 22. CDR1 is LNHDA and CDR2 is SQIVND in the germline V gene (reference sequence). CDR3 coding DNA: TGTGCCAGTAGTATCCCGTCAATACACCTCCCTACAGGGGAGGACACTGAAGCTTTCTTT. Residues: CASSIPSIHLPTGEDTEAFF.

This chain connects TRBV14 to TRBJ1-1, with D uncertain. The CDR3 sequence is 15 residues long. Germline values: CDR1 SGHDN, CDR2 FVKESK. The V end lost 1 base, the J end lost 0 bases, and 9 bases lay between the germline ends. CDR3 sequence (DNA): TGTGCCAGCAGCCAAGCGAGGACGTTGAACACTGAAGCTTTCTTT. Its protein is CASSQARTLNTEAFF.

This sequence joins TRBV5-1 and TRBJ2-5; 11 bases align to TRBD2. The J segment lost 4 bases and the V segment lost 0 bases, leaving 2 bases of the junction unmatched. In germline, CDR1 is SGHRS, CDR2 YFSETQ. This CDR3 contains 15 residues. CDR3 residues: CASSLDGLAGETQYF. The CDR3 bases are TGCGCCAGCAGCTTGGATGGACTAGCGGGAGAGACCCAGTACTTC.

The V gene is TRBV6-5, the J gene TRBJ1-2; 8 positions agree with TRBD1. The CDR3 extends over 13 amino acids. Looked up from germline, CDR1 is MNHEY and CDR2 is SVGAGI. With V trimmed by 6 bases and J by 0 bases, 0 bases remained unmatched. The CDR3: CASRQGANYGYTF. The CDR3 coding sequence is TGTGCCAGCAGACAGGGGGCTAACTATGGCTACACCTTC.

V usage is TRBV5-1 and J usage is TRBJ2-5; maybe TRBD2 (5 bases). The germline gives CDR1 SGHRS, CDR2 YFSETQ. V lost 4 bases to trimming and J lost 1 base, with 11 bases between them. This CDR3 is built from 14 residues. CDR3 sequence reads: CASSPSAGQETQYF. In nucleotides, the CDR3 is TGCGCCAGCAGCCCCTCGGCGGGCCAAGAGACCCAGTACTTC.